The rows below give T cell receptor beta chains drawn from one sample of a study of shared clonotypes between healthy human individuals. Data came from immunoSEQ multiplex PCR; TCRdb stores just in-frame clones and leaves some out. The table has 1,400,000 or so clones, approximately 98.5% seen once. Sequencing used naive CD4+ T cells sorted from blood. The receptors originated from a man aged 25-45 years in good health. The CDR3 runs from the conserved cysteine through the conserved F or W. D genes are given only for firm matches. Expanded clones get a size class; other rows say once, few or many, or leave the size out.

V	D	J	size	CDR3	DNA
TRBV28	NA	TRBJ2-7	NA	CASSLQGYEQYF	TGTGCCAGCAGTTTACAGGGGTACGAGCAGTACTTC
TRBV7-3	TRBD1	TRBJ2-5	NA	CASSLGTEETQYF	TGTGCCAGCAGCTTGGGGACAGAAGAGACCCAGTACTTC
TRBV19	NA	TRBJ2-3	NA	CASSRTDTQYF	TGTGCCAGTAGCCGAACAGATACGCAGTATTTT
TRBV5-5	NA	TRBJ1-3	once	CASSFFGDTSGNTIYF	TGTGCCAGCAGCTTTTTCGGGGACACCTCTGGAAACACCATATATTTT
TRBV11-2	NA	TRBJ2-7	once	CASSLTGTPSHYEQYF	TGTGCCAGCAGCTTAACAGGGACCCCTTCGCACTACGAGCAGTACTTC
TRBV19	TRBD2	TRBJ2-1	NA	CASRPTSGHYNEQFF	TGTGCCAGTAGACCGACTAGCGGTCACTACAATGAGCAGTTCTTC
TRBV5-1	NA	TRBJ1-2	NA	CASSLDLDYGYTF	TGCGCCAGCAGCCTGGACTTGGACTATGGCTACACCTTC
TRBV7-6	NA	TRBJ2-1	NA	CASSLVASSYNEQFF	TGTGCCAGCAGCTTAGTTGCTAGCTCCTACAATGAGCAGTTCTTC
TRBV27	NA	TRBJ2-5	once	CASSPYATSSQETQYF	TGTGCCAGCAGCCCCTACGCGACCAGTAGCCAAGAGACCCAGTACTTC
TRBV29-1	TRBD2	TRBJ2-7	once	CSVDRLAGVYEQYF	TGCAGCGTCGACAGACTAGCGGGAGTCTACGAGCAGTACTTC
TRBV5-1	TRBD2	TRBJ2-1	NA	CASSLLAGEVVEQFF	TGCGCCAGCAGCCTCCTAGCGGGAGAAGTGGTTGAGCAGTTCTTC
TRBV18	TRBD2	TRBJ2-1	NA	CASSPLAGGRNEQFF	TGTGCCAGCTCACCACTAGCGGGAGGTAGAAATGAGCAGTTCTTC
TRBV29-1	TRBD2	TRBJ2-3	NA	CSVVGLAGYTDTQYF	TGCAGCGTTGTGGGACTAGCGGGATACACAGATACGCAGTATTTT
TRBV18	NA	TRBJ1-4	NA	CASSPRPATNEKLFF	TGTGCCAGCTCACCGAGACCGGCAACTAATGAAAAACTGTTTTTT
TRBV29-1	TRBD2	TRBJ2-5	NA	CSVGGETQYF	TGCAGCGTGGGAGGGGAGACCCAGTACTTC
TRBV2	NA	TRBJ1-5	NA	CASSVGWKAQHF	TGTGCCAGCAGTGTAGGTTGGAAGGCCCAGCATTTT
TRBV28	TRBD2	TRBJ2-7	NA	CASSFSGRSATYEQYF	TGTGCCAGCAGTTTTAGCGGGAGGTCCGCCACCTACGAGCAGTACTTC
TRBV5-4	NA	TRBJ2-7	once	CASSPDWSYEQYF	TGTGCCAGCAGCCCGGATTGGTCCTACGAGCAGTACTTC
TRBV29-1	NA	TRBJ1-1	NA	CSVAYLGRRNTEAFF	TGCAGCGTTGCTTATCTGGGCAGAAGGAACACTGAAGCTTTCTTT
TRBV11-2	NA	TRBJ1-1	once	CASRRMGEGTEAFF	TGTGCCAGCAGACGAATGGGGGAGGGGACTGAAGCTTTCTTT
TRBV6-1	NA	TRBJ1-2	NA	CASRGTVEGYTF	TGTGCCAGCAGGGGGACGGTTGAAGGCTACACCTTC
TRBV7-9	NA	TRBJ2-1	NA	CATKSRDIGNEQFF	TGTGCCACCAAAAGCCGGGACATAGGAAATGAGCAGTTCTTC
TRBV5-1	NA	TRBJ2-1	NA	CASSPPAGIENEQFF	TGCGCCAGCAGCCCGCCGGCCGGGATTGAGAATGAGCAGTTCTTC
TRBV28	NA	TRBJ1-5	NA	CASSLGRLMQPQHF	TGTGCCAGCAGTTTGGGCAGGCTTATGCAGCCCCAGCATTTT
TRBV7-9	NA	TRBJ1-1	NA	CASSLESGSEAFF	TGTGCCAGCAGCTTAGAATCAGGATCCGAAGCTTTCTTT
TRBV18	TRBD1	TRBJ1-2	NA	CASSQQGDYGYTF	TGTGCCAGCTCACAGCAGGGGGACTATGGCTACACCTTC